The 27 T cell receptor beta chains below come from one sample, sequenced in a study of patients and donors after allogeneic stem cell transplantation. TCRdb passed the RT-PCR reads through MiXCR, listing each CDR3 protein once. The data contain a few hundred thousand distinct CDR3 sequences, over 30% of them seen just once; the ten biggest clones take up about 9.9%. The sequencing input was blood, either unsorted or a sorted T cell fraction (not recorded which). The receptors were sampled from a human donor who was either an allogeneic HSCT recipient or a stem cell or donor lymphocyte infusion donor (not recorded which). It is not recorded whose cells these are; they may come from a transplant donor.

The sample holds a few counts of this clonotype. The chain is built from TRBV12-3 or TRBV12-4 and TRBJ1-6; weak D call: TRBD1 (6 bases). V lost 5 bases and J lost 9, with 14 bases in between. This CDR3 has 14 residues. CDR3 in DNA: TGTGCCAGCAGTCACAGGGAGGACGTTTCACCCCTCCACTTT. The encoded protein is CASSHREDVSPLHF.

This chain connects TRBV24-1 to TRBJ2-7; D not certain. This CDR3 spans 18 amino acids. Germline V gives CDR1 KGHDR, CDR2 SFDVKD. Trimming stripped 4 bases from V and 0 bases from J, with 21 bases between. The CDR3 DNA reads TGTGCCACCAGTGACCCTCCCAACCCTCTTTTGAGCTCCTACGAGCAGTACTTC. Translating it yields CATSDPPNPLLSSYEQYF.

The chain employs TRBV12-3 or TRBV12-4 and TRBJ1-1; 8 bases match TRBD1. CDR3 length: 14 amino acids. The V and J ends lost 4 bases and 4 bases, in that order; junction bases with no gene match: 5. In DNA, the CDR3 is TGTGCCAGCAGTTCCCACAGGGGGTTCACTGAAGCTTTCTTT. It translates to CASSSHRGFTEAFF.

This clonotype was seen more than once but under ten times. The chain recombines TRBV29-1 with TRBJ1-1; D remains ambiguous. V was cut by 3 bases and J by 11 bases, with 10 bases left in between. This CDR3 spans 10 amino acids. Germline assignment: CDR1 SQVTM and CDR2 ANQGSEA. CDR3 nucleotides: TGCAGCGTTGAGAGCGGGAGGGCTTTCTTT. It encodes CSVESGRAFF.

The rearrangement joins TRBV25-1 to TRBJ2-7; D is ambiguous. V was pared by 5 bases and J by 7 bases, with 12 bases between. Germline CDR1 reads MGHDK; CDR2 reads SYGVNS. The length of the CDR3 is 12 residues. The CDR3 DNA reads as TGTGCCAGCAGTTCTGGGTTTGGAGAGCAGTACTTC. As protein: CASSSGFGEQYF.

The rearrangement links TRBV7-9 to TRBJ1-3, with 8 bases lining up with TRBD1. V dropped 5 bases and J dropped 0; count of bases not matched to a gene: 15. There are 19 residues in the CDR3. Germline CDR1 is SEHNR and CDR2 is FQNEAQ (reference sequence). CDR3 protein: CASSPLDGQGPHSGNTIYF. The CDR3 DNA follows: TGTGCCAGCAGCCCCCTAGACGGACAGGGTCCCCACTCTGGAAACACCATATATTTT.

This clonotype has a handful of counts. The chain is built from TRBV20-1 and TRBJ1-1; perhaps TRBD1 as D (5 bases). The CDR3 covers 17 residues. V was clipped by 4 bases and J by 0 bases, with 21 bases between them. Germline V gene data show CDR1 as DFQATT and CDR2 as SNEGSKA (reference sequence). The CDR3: CSAIDPPGRLMNTEAFF. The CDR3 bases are TGCAGTGCTATCGACCCCCCGGGACGGCTCATGAACACTGAAGCTTTCTTT.

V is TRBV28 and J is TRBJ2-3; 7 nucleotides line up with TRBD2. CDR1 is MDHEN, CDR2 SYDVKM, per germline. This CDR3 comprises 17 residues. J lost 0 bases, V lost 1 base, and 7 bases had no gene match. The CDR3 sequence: CASSLSLRGDSTDTQYF. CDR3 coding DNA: TGTGCCAGCAGTTTATCCCTCCGGGGGGATAGCACAGATACGCAGTATTTT.

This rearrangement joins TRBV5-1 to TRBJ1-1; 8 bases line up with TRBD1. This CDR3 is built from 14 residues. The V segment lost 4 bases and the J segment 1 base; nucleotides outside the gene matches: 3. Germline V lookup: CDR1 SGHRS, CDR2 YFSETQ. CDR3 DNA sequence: TGCGCCAGCAGCGTCGACAGGGGGAACACTGAAGCTTTCTTT. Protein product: CASSVDRGNTEAFF.

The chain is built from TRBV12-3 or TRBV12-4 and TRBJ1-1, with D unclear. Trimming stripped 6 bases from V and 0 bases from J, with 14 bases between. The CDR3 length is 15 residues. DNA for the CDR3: TGTGCCAGCAGCCCGGTGAAACAGTTGAACACTGAAGCTTTCTTT. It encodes CASSPVKQLNTEAFF.

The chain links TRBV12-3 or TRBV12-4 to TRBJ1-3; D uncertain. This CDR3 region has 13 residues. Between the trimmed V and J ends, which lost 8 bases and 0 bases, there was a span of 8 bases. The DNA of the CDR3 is TGTGCCAGCGGATGGAGCTCTGGAAACACCATATATTTT. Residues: CASGWSSGNTIYF.

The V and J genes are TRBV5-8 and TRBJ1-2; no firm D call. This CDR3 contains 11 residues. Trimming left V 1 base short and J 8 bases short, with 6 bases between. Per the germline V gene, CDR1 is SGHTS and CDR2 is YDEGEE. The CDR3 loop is CASSLLGGYTF. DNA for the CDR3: TGTGCCAGCAGCTTGCTGGGGGGCTACACCTTC. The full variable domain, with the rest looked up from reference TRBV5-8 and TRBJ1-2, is EAGVTQSPTHLIKTRGQQATLRCSPISGHTSVYWYQQALGLGLQFLLWYDEGEERNRGNFPPRFSGRQFPNYSSELNVNALELEDSALYLCASSLLGGYTFGSGTRLTVV.

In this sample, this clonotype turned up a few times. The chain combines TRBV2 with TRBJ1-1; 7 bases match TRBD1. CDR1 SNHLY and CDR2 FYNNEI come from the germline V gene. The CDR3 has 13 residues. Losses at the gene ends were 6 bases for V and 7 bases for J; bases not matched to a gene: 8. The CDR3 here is CASRVTGWGEAFF. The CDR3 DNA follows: TGTGCCAGCAGGGTGACAGGGTGGGGTGAAGCTTTCTTT. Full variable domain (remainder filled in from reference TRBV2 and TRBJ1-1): EPEVTQTPSHQVTQMGQEVILRCVPISNHLYFYWYRQILGQKVEFLVSFYNNEISEKSEIFDDQFSVERPDGSNFTLKIRSTKLEDSAMYFCASRVTGWGEAFFGQGTRLTVV.

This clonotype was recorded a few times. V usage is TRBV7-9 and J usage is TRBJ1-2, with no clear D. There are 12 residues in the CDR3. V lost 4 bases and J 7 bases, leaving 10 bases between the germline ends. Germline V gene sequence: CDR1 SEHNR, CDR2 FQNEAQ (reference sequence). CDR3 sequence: CASSSPTSGYTF. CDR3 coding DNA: TGTGCCAGCAGCTCCCCGACCTCTGGCTACACCTTC.

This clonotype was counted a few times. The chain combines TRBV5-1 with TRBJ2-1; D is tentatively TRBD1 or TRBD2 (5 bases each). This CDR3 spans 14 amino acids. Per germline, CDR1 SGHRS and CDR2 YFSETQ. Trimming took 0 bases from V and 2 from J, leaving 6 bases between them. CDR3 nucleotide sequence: TGCGCCAGCAGCTTGGTGGGGGCCTACAATGAGCAGTTCTTC. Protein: CASSLVGAYNEQFF. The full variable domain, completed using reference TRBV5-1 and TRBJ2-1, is KAGVTQTPRYLIKTRGQQVTLSCSPISGHRSVSWYQQTPGQGLQFLFEYFSETQRNKGNFPGRFSGRQFSNSRSEMNVSTLELGDSALYLCASSLVGAYNEQFFGPGTRLTVL.

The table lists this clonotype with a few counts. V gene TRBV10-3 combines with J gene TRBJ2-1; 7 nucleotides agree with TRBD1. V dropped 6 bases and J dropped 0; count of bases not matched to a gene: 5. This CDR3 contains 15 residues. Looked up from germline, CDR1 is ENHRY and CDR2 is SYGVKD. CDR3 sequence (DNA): TGTGCCATCAGCCCCAGACAGGGCTCCTACAATGAGCAGTTCTTC. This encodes CAISPRQGSYNEQFF.

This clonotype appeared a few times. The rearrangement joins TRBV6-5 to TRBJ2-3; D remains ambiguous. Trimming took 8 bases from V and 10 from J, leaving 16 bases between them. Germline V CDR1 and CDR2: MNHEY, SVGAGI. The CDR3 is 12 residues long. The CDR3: CASGNGLSPQYF. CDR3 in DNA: TGTGCCAGCGGCAATGGCCTCTCCCCGCAGTATTTT.

The CDR3 bases are TGCAGTGCTAGACTACGTGGACAGGGGCCCTACAATGAGCAGTTCTTC. The encoded protein is CSARLRGQGPYNEQFF. This chain joins TRBV20-1 and TRBJ2-1, with 9 nucleotides matching TRBD1. Germline V gene data show CDR1 as DFQATT and CDR2 as SNEGSKA (reference sequence). The ends lost 2 bases at V and 2 bases at J; junction bases unmatched: 7. CDR3 length: 16 amino acids.

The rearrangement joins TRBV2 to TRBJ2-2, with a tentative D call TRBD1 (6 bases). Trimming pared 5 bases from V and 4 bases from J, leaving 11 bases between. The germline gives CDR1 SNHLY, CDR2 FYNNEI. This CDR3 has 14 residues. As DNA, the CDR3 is TGTGCCAGCAGTCGTCAGGGGTCCACCGGGGAGCTGTTTTTT. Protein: CASSRQGSTGELFF.

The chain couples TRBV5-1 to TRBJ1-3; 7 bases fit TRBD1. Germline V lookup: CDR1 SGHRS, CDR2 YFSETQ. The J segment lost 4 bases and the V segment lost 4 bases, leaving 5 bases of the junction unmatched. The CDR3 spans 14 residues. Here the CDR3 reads CASSRDSLGNTIYF. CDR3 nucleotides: TGCGCCAGCAGCCGGGACAGTTTAGGAAACACCATATATTTT.

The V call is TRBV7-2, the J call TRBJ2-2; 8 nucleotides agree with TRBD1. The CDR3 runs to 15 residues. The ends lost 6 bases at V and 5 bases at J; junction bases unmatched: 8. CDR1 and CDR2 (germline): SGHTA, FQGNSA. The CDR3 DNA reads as TGTGCCAGCAGTTTACGGACAGGGCGGACCGGGGAGCTGTTTTTT. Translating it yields CASSLRTGRTGELFF.

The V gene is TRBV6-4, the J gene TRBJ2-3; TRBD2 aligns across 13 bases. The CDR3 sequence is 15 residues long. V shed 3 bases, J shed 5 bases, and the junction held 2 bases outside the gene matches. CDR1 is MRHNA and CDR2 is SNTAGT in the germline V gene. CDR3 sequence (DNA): TGTGCCAGCAGTGAAGGACTAGCGGGGGTAGATACGCAGTATTTT. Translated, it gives CASSEGLAGVDTQYF.

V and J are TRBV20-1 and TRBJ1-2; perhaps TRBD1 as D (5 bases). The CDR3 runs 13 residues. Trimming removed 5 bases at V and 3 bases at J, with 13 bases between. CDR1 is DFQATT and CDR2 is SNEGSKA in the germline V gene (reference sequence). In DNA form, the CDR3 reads TGCAGTGCTGCAGGGATGGGTGACTATGGCTACACCTTC. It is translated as CSAAGMGDYGYTF.

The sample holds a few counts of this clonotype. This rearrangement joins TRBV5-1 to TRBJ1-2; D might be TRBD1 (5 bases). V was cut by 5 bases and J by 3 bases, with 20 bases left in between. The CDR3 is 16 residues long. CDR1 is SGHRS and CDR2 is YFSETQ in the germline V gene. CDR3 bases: TGCGCCAGCAGTCCAACCTGGACAAATCACTACTATGGCTACACCTTC. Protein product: CASSPTWTNHYYGYTF.

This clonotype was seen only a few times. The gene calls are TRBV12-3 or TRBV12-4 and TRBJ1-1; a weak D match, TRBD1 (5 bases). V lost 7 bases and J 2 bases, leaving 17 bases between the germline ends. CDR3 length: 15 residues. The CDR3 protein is CASTLPGRDNTEAFF. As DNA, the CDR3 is TGTGCCAGCACTCTCCCGGGGAGGGACAACACTGAAGCTTTCTTT.

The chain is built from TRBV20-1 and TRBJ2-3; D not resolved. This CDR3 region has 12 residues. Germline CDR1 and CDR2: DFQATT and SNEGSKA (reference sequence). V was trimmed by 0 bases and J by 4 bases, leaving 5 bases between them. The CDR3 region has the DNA TGCAGTGCTAGAGACTATGCAGATACGCAGTATTTT. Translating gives CSARDYADTQYF.

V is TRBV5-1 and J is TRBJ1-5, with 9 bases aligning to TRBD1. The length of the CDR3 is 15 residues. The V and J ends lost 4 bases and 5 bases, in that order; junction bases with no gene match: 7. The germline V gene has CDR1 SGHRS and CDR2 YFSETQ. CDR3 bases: TGCGCCAGCAGCCCAGGGACAGGGTGGTATCAGCCCCAGCATTTT. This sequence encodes CASSPGTGWYQPQHF.